A single sample is the source of the 20 T cell receptor beta chains below, sequenced in a study of beta chain features in type 1 diabetes. As every portion of the isolated RNA was reverse transcribed, the sequencing read expressed TCRB transcripts. Using immunoSEQ multiplex PCR, the repertoire was profiled, and TCRdb retains in-frame clones only, with some absent. The sample has nearly 350,000 clones, less than 9.5% seen once. Sequenced sample: central memory CD4+ T cells from blood. The receptor set was obtained from a young woman in good health.

The chain employs TRBV2 and TRBJ2-5; D is undetermined. This CDR3 comprises 12 residues. The germline V and J ends were trimmed by 6 bases and 5 bases, with 10 bases remaining between them. In germline, CDR1 is SNHLY, CDR2 FYNNEI. The chain's CDR3 is CASRPMTETQYF. In nucleotides, the CDR3 is TGTGCCAGCAGGCCAATGACTGAGACCCAGTACTTC.

As regards this clone: The sample has other DNA sequences that encode this CDR3 too. J is TRBJ2-5 and V is TRBV5-1; 7 bases agree with TRBD1. V was pared by 4 bases and J by 2 bases, with 5 bases of the junction left unmatched. The CDR3 length is 14 residues. Germline lookup yields CDR1 SGHRS and CDR2 YFSETQ. This CDR3 is CASSPGTAQETQYF. The CDR3 coding sequence is TGCGCCAGCAGCCCAGGGACAGCACAAGAGACCCAGTACTTC. Full variable domain (remainder filled in from reference TRBV5-1 and TRBJ2-5): KAGVTQTPRYLIKTRGQQVTLSCSPISGHRSVSWYQQTPGQGLQFLFEYFSETQRNKGNFPGRFSGRQFSNSRSEMNVSTLELGDSALYLCASSPGTAQETQYFGPGTRLLVL.

This sequence joins TRBV5-5 and TRBJ2-3, with D hard to call. The germline V gene has CDR1 SGHKS and CDR2 YYEKEE (reference sequence). Trimming took 0 bases from V and 5 from J, leaving 13 bases between them. The CDR3 has 15 amino acids. The CDR3: CASSLDDRPQDTQYF. Here the CDR3 DNA reads TGTGCCAGCAGCTTGGACGATCGGCCCCAAGATACGCAGTATTTT.

This clone was counted between two and nine times. The genes are TRBV5-1 and TRBJ2-7; no definite D call. This CDR3 is built from 14 residues. The ends were cut back, 4 bases at V and 4 bases at J, with 15 bases in the middle. Germline V gene sequence: CDR1 SGHRS, CDR2 YFSETQ. The CDR3 is CASSPDAKVYEQYF. The CDR3 DNA sequence: TGCGCCAGCAGCCCCGACGCGAAGGTATACGAGCAGTACTTC.

CDR3 DNA sequence: TGCAGCGGCGGTCCTAGCTGGTACGAGCAGTACTTC. This gives the protein CSGGPSWYEQYF. The gene calls are TRBV29-1 and TRBJ2-7; D possibly corresponds to TRBD2 (5 bases). The germline V gene encodes CDR1 SQVTM and CDR2 ANQGSEA. The CDR3 is 12 amino acids. Trimming stripped 7 bases from V and 4 bases from J, with 14 bases between.

This chain uses TRBV5-1 with TRBJ2-7; D possibly uses TRBD1 or TRBD2 (6 bases each). V shed 0 bases and J shed 4 bases, with 11 bases lying between them. The CDR3 covers 14 residues. CDR1 is SGHRS and CDR2 is YFSETQ in the germline V gene. The CDR3: CASSLEGGQYEQYF. The CDR3 coding sequence is TGCGCCAGCAGCTTGGAGGGGGGCCAATACGAGCAGTACTTC.

The CDR3 protein is CASSVWGSNNEQFF. CDR3 in DNA: TGTGCCAGCAGTGTTTGGGGGTCCAACAATGAGCAGTTCTTC. The chain couples TRBV6-5 to TRBJ2-1; the D gene could be TRBD1 or TRBD2 (5 bases each). The V end lost 5 bases, the J end lost 5 bases, and 13 bases lay between the germline ends. The CDR3 is made up of 14 amino acids. Germline CDR1 reads MNHEY; CDR2 reads SVGAGI.

J is TRBJ2-3 and V is TRBV7-2; 16 nucleotides agree with TRBD2. The V gene's germline CDR1 is SGHTA and CDR2 FQGNSA. The CDR3 covers 15 residues. With V trimmed by 6 bases and J by 10 bases, 7 bases remained unmatched. The CDR3 region is CASRKGTSGRAAQYF. The CDR3 DNA reads as TGTGCCAGCAGGAAAGGGACTAGCGGGAGGGCCGCGCAGTATTTT.

A word on this clone: At one end, the junction sequence differs from germline, possibly due to a read error. For the CDR3, the DNA is TGTGCCAGCAGTCGGACAGCCGGGACCTACGAGCAGTACTTC. It yields the protein CASSRTAGTYEQYF. The chain couples TRBV10-3 to TRBJ2-7; D possibly corresponds to TRBD1 (6 bases). The CDR3 has 14 residues. The germline CDR1 and CDR2 sequences are ENHRY and SYGVKD.

V usage is TRBV19 and J usage is TRBJ2-1; TRBD2 matches at 7 bases. Trimming removed 3 bases from V and 4 bases from J; junction bases left unmatched: 6. This CDR3 spans 15 amino acids. Germline CDR1 is LNHDA and CDR2 is SQIVND (reference sequence). CDR3 DNA sequence: TGTGCCAGTAGTATGAGGAGGGAGGGGTACAATGAGCAGTTCTTC. Its protein product is CASSMRREGYNEQFF.

This clone was found a few times. The chain employs TRBV7-9 and TRBJ2-5; D unclear. V was pared by 5 bases and J by 1 base, with 5 bases between. Germline CDR1 SEHNR, CDR2 FQNEAQ (reference sequence). This CDR3 has 12 residues. The CDR3 region is CASSPGQETQYF. CDR3 in DNA: TGTGCCAGCAGCCCGGGCCAAGAGACCCAGTACTTC.

This clone was seen a handful of times. The chain links TRBV7-2 to TRBJ2-1, with D maybe TRBD1 (5 bases). Germline V CDR1 and CDR2: SGHTA, FQGNSA. This CDR3 is 19 amino acids long. V was trimmed by 9 bases and J by 3 bases, leaving 30 bases between them. CDR3 coding DNA: TGTGCCAGTAGACCGCCTCCCAAGTTTTTGGCAGGGCGCTACAATGAGCAGTTCTTC. Protein product: CASRPPPKFLAGRYNEQFF.

This clone has only a few counts. This sequence joins TRBV4-1 and TRBJ1-6; D is unclear. Per the germline V gene, CDR1 is MGHRA and CDR2 is YSYEKL. The CDR3 consists of 15 residues. The V gene lost 3 bases and the J gene lost 7 bases, with 13 bases spanning the gap. CDR3 sequence: CASSQLSLGNSPLHF. The DNA for the CDR3 is TGCGCCAGCAGCCAGCTGAGCCTTGGCAATTCACCCCTCCACTTT.

This clone was counted a few times. The V and J genes are TRBV6-1 and TRBJ1-1; D remains ambiguous. This CDR3 is built from 13 residues. Per germline, CDR1 MNHNS and CDR2 SASEGT. Trimming removed 8 bases from V and 4 bases from J, with 14 bases in between. The CDR3 sequence is CASLLRLGTEAFF. The CDR3 region has the DNA TGTGCCAGCCTTCTCCGTCTTGGCACTGAAGCTTTCTTT.

The chain uses TRBV27 and TRBJ1-5, with TRBD1 as a possible D gene (5 bases). V lost 5 bases and J 4 bases, leaving 21 bases between the germline ends. Germline-derived CDR1 and CDR2 are MNHEY and SMNVEV (reference sequence). The CDR3 consists of 17 residues. The CDR3 is CASSPTGTLRGNQPQHF. CDR3 coding DNA: TGTGCCAGCAGTCCGACCGGGACTCTACGGGGAAATCAGCCCCAGCATTTT.

Details on this clone: A single base separates this from a much larger clone, so it may be a read error. In the same sample, other DNA sequences code for this CDR3. The rearrangement joins TRBV28 to TRBJ2-7; no clear D. This CDR3 spans 11 amino acids. V dropped 3 bases and J dropped 4 bases, with 4 bases sitting between them. CDR1 is MDHEN and CDR2 is SYDVKM in the germline V gene. In nucleotides, the CDR3 is TGTGCCAGCAGTTTGGGGTACGAGCAGTACTTC. Encoded protein: CASSLGYEQYF.

Only a few counts were recorded for this clone. This chain joins TRBV7-9 and TRBJ1-2, with D perhaps TRBD1 (5 bases). Trimming took off 5 bases at V and 8 bases at J, with 15 bases between the two ends. The CDR3 totals 13 residues. Germline V gives CDR1 SEHNR, CDR2 FQNEAQ (reference sequence). The CDR3 is CASSPGTGAGYTF. CDR3 DNA sequence: TGTGCCAGCAGCCCCGGGACGGGTGCAGGCTACACCTTC. The variable domain in full, with the rest retrieved from reference TRBV7-9 and TRBJ1-2, is DTGVSQNPRHKITKRGQNVTFRCDPISEHNRLYWYRQTLGQGPEFLTYFQNEAQLEKSRLLSDRFSAERPKGSFSTLEIQRTEQGDSAMYLCASSPGTGAGYTFGSGTRLTVV.

The rearrangement uses TRBV19 and TRBJ1-5; TRBD1 matches 7 bases. CDR3 length equals 17 residues. CDR1 and CDR2 (germline): LNHDA, SQIVND (reference sequence). J lost 2 bases, V lost 1 base, and 8 bases had no gene match. The DNA for the CDR3 is TGTGCCAGTAGTATAGTGAAGGGGGCGGGAGGCAATCAGCCCCAGCATTTT. Its translation: CASSIVKGAGGNQPQHF. Full variable domain (missing parts from reference TRBV19 and TRBJ1-5): DGGITQSPKYLFRKEGQNVTLSCEQNLNHDAMYWYRQDPGQGLRLIYYSQIVNDFQKGDIAEGYSVSREKKESFPLTVTSAQKNPTAFYLCASSIVKGAGGNQPQHFGDGTRLSIL.

This clone was observed a few times. This chain joins TRBV5-1 and TRBJ2-3, with 7 bases fitting TRBD1. The germline gives CDR1 SGHRS, CDR2 YFSETQ. Germline trimming cut 0 bases from V and 8 bases from J; bases unmatched to any gene: 6. This CDR3 comprises 14 residues. Here the CDR3 reads CASSLEGQSGTQYF. CDR3 bases: TGCGCCAGCAGCTTGGAGGGACAGTCCGGTACGCAGTATTTT.

The chain links TRBV18 to TRBJ2-1; no clear D gene. V was trimmed by 4 bases and J by 6 bases, leaving 4 bases between them. Per the germline V gene, CDR1 is KGHSH and CDR2 is LQKENI. This CDR3 is built from 11 residues. CDR3 sequence: CASSLSNEQFF. CDR3 in DNA: TGTGCCAGCTCACTCTCCAATGAGCAGTTCTTC.